Following are 16 T cell receptor beta chains from one sample sequenced in a study of OX40 agonist ivuxolimab in advanced cancers. The library was generated by the immunoSEQ multiplex PCR assay. TCRdb's version of the immuneACCESS table is confined to in-frame rearrangements and falls short of the full clone set. An unresolved V gene accounts for under half of the shortfall where checked; the remainder is of unknown origin. The sample table lists around 40,000 clones, around 89% of them with a count of one. Under 15% of the sample is in the top ten clones. Sequencing was performed on CD4+ or CD8+ T cells sorted from blood, taken in a trial of the OX40 agonist ivuxolimab. All receptors come from an adult with an advanced solid tumor such as melanoma, head and neck, liver or kidney cancer.

The V and J genes are TRBV2 and TRBJ2-5; possibly TRBD2 for D (6 bases). V was trimmed by 11 bases and J by 1 base, leaving 23 bases between them. Looked up from germline, CDR1 is SNHLY and CDR2 is FYNNEI. This CDR3 spans 16 amino acids. CDR3: CAGSKAGTFRQETQYF. The CDR3 DNA reads as TGTGCCGGGTCGAAGGCGGGGACTTTTCGCCAAGAGACCCAGTACTTC.

The chain couples TRBV19 to TRBJ1-2; 9 bases fit TRBD1. The CDR3 has 14 residues. Germline assignment: CDR1 LNHDA and CDR2 SQIVND (reference sequence). V lost 7 bases, J lost 2 bases, and 5 bases stayed unmatched. CDR3 in DNA: TGTGCCAGTAAAGTACAGGGGGCGAACTATGGCTACACCTTC. Its protein product is CASKVQGANYGYTF.

The chain recombines TRBV7-6 with TRBJ2-7, with 12 bases that match TRBD1. The germline gives CDR1 SGHVS, CDR2 FNYEAQ. Trimming took 5 bases from V and 6 from J; bases not matched to a gene: 14. This CDR3 contains 17 residues. CDR3 coding DNA: TGTGCCAGCAGCAGACTACCGGGACAGGGGGCCGAACCCGAGCAGTACTTC. Residues: CASSRLPGQGAEPEQYF.

The gene calls are TRBV7-6 and TRBJ2-1; D uncertain. CDR3 length equals 12 residues. Looked up from germline, CDR1 is SGHVS and CDR2 is FNYEAQ. With 7 bases removed from V and 7 bases from J, the gap between germline ends came to 11 bases. Here the CDR3 reads CASNGQRNEQFF. The CDR3 DNA reads TGTGCCAGCAACGGGCAGCGAAATGAGCAGTTCTTC.

The chain carries TRBV27 and TRBJ1-5, with 7 bases aligning to TRBD1. Germline V gives CDR1 MNHEY, CDR2 SMNVEV (reference sequence). This CDR3 has 16 residues. Germline trimming cut 5 bases from V and 0 bases from J; bases unmatched to any gene: 7. Here the CDR3 reads CASSPQTGNSNQPQHF. CDR3 DNA: TGTGCCAGCAGTCCTCAGACAGGGAATAGCAATCAGCCCCAGCATTTT.

The V call is TRBV13, the J call TRBJ1-2; D is unresolved. Germline V gene lookup returns CDR1 PRHDT and CDR2 FYEKMQ (reference sequence). The CDR3 runs 13 residues. Trimming took 0 bases from V and 8 from J, leaving 10 bases between them. CDR3 residues: CASSLGWPLGYTF. The CDR3 nucleotides read TGTGCCAGCAGCTTAGGATGGCCTCTGGGCTACACCTTC.

The chain combines TRBV30 with TRBJ2-7; a weak D match, TRBD2 (5 bases). V was pared by 7 bases and J by 7 bases, with 20 bases between. Germline-derived CDR1 and CDR2 are GTSNPN and SVGIG (reference sequence). The CDR3 is 13 amino acids. The CDR3 is CALSGGVSGEQYF. The CDR3 DNA reads TGTGCCTTGTCGGGCGGAGTCTCGGGGGAGCAGTACTTC.

This sequence joins TRBV13 and TRBJ2-1, with a possible D match to TRBD1 (5 bases). Trimming took off 4 bases at V and 9 bases at J, with 13 bases between the two ends. CDR3 length: 13 residues. Germline CDR1 reads PRHDT; CDR2 reads FYEKMQ (reference sequence). CDR3 sequence: CASSSDLRGEQFF. CDR3 bases: TGTGCCAGCAGCTCGGACCTAAGGGGTGAGCAGTTCTTC.

This chain uses TRBV4-2 with TRBJ2-7; no clear D. Germline loops: CDR1 LGHNA, CDR2 YNFKEQ. Trimming took off 1 base at V and 5 bases at J, with 6 bases between the two ends. CDR3 length: 12 residues. For the CDR3, the DNA is TGTGCCAGCAGCCAAGGCACCAACGAGCAGTACTTC. Translated: CASSQGTNEQYF.

J is TRBJ2-7 and V is TRBV11-2; perhaps TRBD2 as D (6 bases). This CDR3 is 14 amino acids long. CDR1 and CDR2 (germline): SGHAT, FQNNGV. Trimming removed 0 bases from V and 2 bases from J, with 8 bases in between. The CDR3 region has the DNA TGTGCCAGCAGCTTAGAGGACTACGCCTACGAGCAGTACTTC. Translation gives CASSLEDYAYEQYF.

The rearrangement uses TRBV19 and TRBJ1-3; D is unresolved. The CDR3 runs to 12 residues. The V gene lost 3 bases and the J gene lost 9 bases, with 9 bases spanning the gap. Germline V gives CDR1 LNHDA, CDR2 SQIVND (reference sequence). The CDR3: CASSIPGSTIYF. CDR3 bases: TGTGCCAGTAGTATCCCGGGGAGCACCATATATTTT.

The chain carries TRBV6-5 and TRBJ1-1, with D possibly matching TRBD1 (6 bases). Germline-derived CDR1 and CDR2 are MNHEY and SVGAGI. The ends were cut back, 6 bases at V and 1 base at J, with 12 bases in the middle. The CDR3 consists of 14 residues. CDR3 nucleotide sequence: TGTGCCAGCAGGGTCAGGGGACAGAACACTGAAGCTTTCTTT. This encodes CASRVRGQNTEAFF.

The chain uses TRBV10-3 and TRBJ2-3, with 7 bases aligning to TRBD2. Germline lookup yields CDR1 ENHRY and CDR2 SYGVKD. The CDR3 has 15 residues. J was trimmed by 2 bases and V by 3 bases; bases with no gene match: 5. The CDR3 reads CAISDPAGNTDTQYF. The CDR3 DNA follows: TGTGCCATCAGTGATCCAGCGGGAAACACAGATACGCAGTATTTT.

The V and J genes are TRBV19 and TRBJ1-1, with 7 bases fitting TRBD1. Germline CDR1 is LNHDA and CDR2 is SQIVND (reference sequence). Trimming took 7 bases from V and 1 from J; bases not matched to a gene: 0. This CDR3 has 12 amino acids. CDR3 nucleotides: TGTGCCAGTAACAGGGGGAACACTGAAGCTTTCTTT. Translating it yields CASNRGNTEAFF.

V usage is TRBV4-1 and J usage is TRBJ1-5; the D gene is possibly TRBD1 (5 bases). Per germline, CDR1 MGHRA and CDR2 YSYEKL. V was clipped by 1 base and J by 6 bases, with 16 bases between them. CDR3 length: 16 residues. CDR3: CASSQGWSRETQPQHF. The CDR3 DNA reads as TGCGCCAGCAGCCAAGGTTGGTCCAGGGAAACTCAGCCCCAGCATTTT.

V usage is TRBV19 and J usage is TRBJ1-1; 7 bases match TRBD1. The CDR3 is made up of 13 amino acids. Trimming cost V 5 bases and J 8 bases; bases outside gene matches: 8. CDR1 is LNHDA and CDR2 is SQIVND in the germline V gene (reference sequence). CDR3 residues: CASSETGSAEAFF. The CDR3 DNA follows: TGTGCCAGTAGTGAGACAGGGAGCGCCGAAGCTTTCTTT.